Each of the 12 T cell receptor beta chains below was sequenced from the same sample in a study of T cell responses to AZD1222 COVID-19 vaccine. Here immunoSEQ multiplex PCR was the method, and the copy in TCRdb shows in-frame clones only, minus some. Counted here are about 150,000 clones, under 95% occurring once; the ten biggest clones make up around 2.1%. Source: peripheral blood, taken 28 days after the second AZD1222 dose. These TCRs come from an adult who received the AZD1222 COVID-19 vaccine.

The chain links TRBV6-6 to TRBJ1-5, with 10 bases that match TRBD1. The CDR3 totals 15 residues. Germline V CDR1 and CDR2: MNHNY, SVGAGI (reference sequence). The V gene end was trimmed by 6 bases and the J gene end by 0 bases; junction bases not matched to a gene: 2. In nucleotides, the CDR3 is TGTGCCAGCAGCCGGGACAGGGGTAGCAATCAGCCCCAGCATTTT. Translation gives CASSRDRGSNQPQHF.

The chain is built from TRBV5-4 and TRBJ2-7, with TRBD2 matching 12 bases. CDR3 size: 14 residues. CDR1 is SGHNT and CDR2 is YYREEE in the germline V gene (reference sequence). The V and J ends lost 4 bases and 2 bases, in that order; junction bases with no gene match: 1. Here the CDR3 DNA reads TGTGCCAGCAGCCTAGCGGGAGGGCCCTACGAGCAGTACTTC. Amino acid sequence: CASSLAGGPYEQYF.

The chain carries TRBV10-3 and TRBJ1-6; D not certain. The CDR3 runs 12 residues. Deletions cut 3 bases from V and 10 bases from J, with 7 bases between. The germline gives CDR1 ENHRY, CDR2 SYGVKD. CDR3 in DNA: TGTGCCATCAGTGAAATTGGGTCACCCCTCCACTTT. It specifies CAISEIGSPLHF.

The table lists this clone with a count of one. The V and J genes are TRBV5-8 and TRBJ2-4; no reliable D call. This CDR3 contains 11 residues. Between the trimmed V and J ends, which lost 0 bases and 9 bases, there was a span of 4 bases. Germline CDR1 and CDR2: SGHTS and YDEGEE. The CDR3 DNA reads TGTGCCAGCAGCTTGGGTGGCATTCAGTACTTC. Its protein is CASSLGGIQYF.

The V call is TRBV2, the J call TRBJ1-6; unclear D gene. The germline V and J ends were trimmed by 6 bases and 7 bases, with 10 bases remaining between them. The germline V gene has CDR1 SNHLY and CDR2 FYNNEI. This CDR3 spans 13 amino acids. The CDR3 sequence: CASSGRANSPLHF. The CDR3 nucleotides are TGTGCCAGCAGCGGGCGCGCGAATTCACCCCTCCACTTT.

V gene TRBV7-2 combines with J gene TRBJ1-1; D may be TRBD1 (5 bases). Trimming cost V 5 bases and J 7 bases, with 23 bases left between them. CDR1 is SGHTA, CDR2 FQGNSA, per germline. This CDR3 is 16 amino acids long. CDR3 region: CASSPGGVAGHFEAFF. In DNA form, the CDR3 reads TGTGCCAGCAGCCCCGGGGGGGTCGCAGGTCACTTTGAAGCTTTCTTT.

The V gene is TRBV19, the J gene TRBJ1-5; D is unclear. Germline CDR1 reads LNHDA; CDR2 reads SQIVND (reference sequence). Trimming took 6 bases from V and 6 from J, leaving 18 bases between them. The CDR3 is 15 amino acids. CDR3 amino acids: CASRVGGSRGQPQHF. The CDR3 DNA reads as TGTGCCAGTAGAGTCGGCGGGTCTCGCGGTCAGCCCCAGCATTTT.

This clone appeared a single time. The J gene is TRBJ1-3, the V gene TRBV3-1 (or the pseudogene TRBV3-2); D unclear. Germline assignment: CDR1 LGHDT and CDR2 YNNKEL (reference sequence). This CDR3 spans 17 amino acids. V lost 3 bases and J lost 0, with 15 bases in between. The DNA of the CDR3 is TGTGCCAGCAGCCAGTTCCTCCCCAGCTCCTCTGGAAACACCATATATTTT. It specifies CASSQFLPSSSGNTIYF.

The gene calls are TRBV2 and TRBJ2-7; 8 nucleotides align to TRBD2. V dropped 11 bases and J dropped 4; count of bases not matched to a gene: 10. Germline V CDR1 and CDR2: SNHLY, FYNNEI. The CDR3 sequence is 13 residues long. CDR3 loop: CAVSGLEKYEQYF. The CDR3 DNA reads as TGTGCCGTATCGGGACTAGAGAAGTACGAGCAGTACTTC.

The chain is built from TRBV7-9 and TRBJ1-6; 7 nucleotides agree with TRBD1. Germline V gene sequence: CDR1 SEHNR, CDR2 FQNEAQ (reference sequence). V dropped 4 bases and J dropped 12; count of bases not matched to a gene: 12. This CDR3 spans 15 amino acids. This CDR3 is CASSSATGTAKPLHF. Written as DNA, the CDR3 is TGTGCCAGCAGCTCAGCTACCGGGACAGCTAAACCCCTCCACTTT.

The V gene is TRBV6-6, the J gene TRBJ1-3, with a weak D call TRBD1 (6 bases). With 5 bases removed from V and 9 bases from J, the gap between germline ends came to 17 bases. Germline assignment: CDR1 MNHNY and CDR2 SVGAGI (reference sequence). The CDR3 sequence is 14 residues long. CDR3 in amino acids: CASSQPGQGSTIYF. The CDR3, as DNA: TGTGCCAGCAGTCAGCCGGGACAAGGCAGCACCATATATTTT.

The chain links TRBV12-3 or TRBV12-4 to TRBJ1-1; TRBD1 matches 8 bases. The CDR3 has 12 amino acids. V lost 6 bases, J lost 11 bases, and 8 bases stayed unmatched. This CDR3 is CASRTGQGQAFF. The CDR3 bases are TGTGCCAGCAGGACCGGACAGGGTCAGGCTTTCTTT.